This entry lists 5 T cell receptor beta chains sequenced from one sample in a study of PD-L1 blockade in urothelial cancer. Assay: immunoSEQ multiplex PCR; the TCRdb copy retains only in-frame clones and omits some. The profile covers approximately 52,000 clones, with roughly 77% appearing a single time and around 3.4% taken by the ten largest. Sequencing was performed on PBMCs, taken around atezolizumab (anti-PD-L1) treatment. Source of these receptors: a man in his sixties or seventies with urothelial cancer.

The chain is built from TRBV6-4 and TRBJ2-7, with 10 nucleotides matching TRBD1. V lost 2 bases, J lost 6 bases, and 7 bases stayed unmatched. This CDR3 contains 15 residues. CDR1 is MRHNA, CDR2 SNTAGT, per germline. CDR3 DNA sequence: TGTGCCAGCAGTGACGTCAGACAGGGGGCAGCCGAGCAGTACTTC. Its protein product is CASSDVRQGAAEQYF.

This CDR3 reads CASSQGDRAYGYTF. CDR3 in DNA: TGCGCCAGCAGCCAAGGAGACAGGGCATATGGCTACACCTTC. The rearrangement uses TRBV4-3 and TRBJ1-2; TRBD1 aligns across 7 bases. With V trimmed by 1 base and J by 5 bases, 4 bases remained unmatched. The length of the CDR3 is 14 residues. Per germline, CDR1 LGHNA and CDR2 YSLEER.

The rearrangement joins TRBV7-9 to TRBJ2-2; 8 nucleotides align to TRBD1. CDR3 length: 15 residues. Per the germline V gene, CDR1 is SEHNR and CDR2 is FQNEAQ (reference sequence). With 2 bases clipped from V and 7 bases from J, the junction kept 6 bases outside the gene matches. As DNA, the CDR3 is TGTGCCAGCAGCTTACTTCAGGGGGCTGGCGGGGAGCTGTTTTTT. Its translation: CASSLLQGAGGELFF.

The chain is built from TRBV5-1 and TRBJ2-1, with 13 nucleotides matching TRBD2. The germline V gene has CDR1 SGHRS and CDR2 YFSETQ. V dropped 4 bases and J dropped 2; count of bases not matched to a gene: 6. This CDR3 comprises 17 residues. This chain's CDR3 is CASSLLLAGGTYNEQFF. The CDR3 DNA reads TGCGCCAGCAGCCTACTACTAGCGGGAGGGACCTACAATGAGCAGTTCTTC.

The CDR3 sequence: CASSFSAYNEQFF. CDR3 DNA sequence: TGTGCCAGCAGTTTTTCAGCGTACAATGAGCAGTTCTTC. The V call is TRBV28, the J call TRBJ2-1; D not resolved. This CDR3 spans 13 amino acids. Per the germline V gene, CDR1 is MDHEN and CDR2 is SYDVKM. Trimming shortened V by 3 bases and J by 4 bases, and 7 bases separated the two germline ends.